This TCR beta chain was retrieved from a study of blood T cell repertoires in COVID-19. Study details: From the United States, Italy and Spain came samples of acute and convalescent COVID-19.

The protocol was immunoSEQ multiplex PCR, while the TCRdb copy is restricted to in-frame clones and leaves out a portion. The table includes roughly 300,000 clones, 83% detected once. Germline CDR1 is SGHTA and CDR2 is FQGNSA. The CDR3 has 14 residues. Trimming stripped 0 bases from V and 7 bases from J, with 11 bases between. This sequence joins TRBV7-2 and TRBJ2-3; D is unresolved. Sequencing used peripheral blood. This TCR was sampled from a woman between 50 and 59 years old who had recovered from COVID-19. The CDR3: CASSLAEVSYTQYF. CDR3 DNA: TGTGCCAGCAGCTTAGCAGAGGTCTCCTATACGCAGTATTTT.